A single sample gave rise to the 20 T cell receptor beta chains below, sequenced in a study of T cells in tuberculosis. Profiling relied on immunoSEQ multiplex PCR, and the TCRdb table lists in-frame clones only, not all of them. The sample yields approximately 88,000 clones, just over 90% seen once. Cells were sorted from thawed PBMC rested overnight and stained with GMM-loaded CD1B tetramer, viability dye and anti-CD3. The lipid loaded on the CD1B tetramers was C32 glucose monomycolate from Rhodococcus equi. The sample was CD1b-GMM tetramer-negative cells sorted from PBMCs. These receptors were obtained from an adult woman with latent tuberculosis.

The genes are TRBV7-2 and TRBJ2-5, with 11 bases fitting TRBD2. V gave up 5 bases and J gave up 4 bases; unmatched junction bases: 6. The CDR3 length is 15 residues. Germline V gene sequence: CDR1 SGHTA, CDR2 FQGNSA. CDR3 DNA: TGTGCCAGCAGCCCCGTCGGGACTAGCGGAGAGACCCAGTACTTC. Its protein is CASSPVGTSGETQYF.

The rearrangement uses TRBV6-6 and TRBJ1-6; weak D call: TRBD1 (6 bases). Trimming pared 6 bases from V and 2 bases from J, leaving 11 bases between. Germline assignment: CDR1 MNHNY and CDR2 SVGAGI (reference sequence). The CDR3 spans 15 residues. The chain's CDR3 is CASSDRTAYNSPLHF. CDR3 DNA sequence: TGTGCCAGCAGCGACAGGACAGCCTATAATTCACCCCTCCACTTT.

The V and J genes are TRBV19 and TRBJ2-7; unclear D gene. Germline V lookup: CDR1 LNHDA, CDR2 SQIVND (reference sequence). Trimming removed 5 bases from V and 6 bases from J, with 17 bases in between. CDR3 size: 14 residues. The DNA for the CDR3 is TGTGCCAGTAGTGACTCCCAACGGAAGTCCGAGCAGTACTTC. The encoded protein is CASSDSQRKSEQYF.

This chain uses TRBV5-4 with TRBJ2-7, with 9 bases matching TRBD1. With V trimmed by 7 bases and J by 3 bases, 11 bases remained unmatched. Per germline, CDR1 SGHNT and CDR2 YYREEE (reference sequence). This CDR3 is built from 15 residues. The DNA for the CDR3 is TGTGCCAGCCGATCCCAGGACAGGGGAGTCTACGAGCAGTACTTC. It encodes CASRSQDRGVYEQYF. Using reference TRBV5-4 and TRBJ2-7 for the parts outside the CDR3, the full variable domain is ETGVTQSPTHLIKTRGQQVTLRCSSQSGHNTVSWYQQALGQGPQFIFQYYREEENGRGNFPPRFSGLQFPNYSSELNVNALELDDSALYLCASRSQDRGVYEQYFGPGTRLTVT.

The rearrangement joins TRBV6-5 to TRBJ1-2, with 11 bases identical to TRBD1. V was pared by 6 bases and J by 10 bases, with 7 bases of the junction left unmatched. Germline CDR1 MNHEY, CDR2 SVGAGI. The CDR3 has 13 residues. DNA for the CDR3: TGTGCCAGCAGCTCCGGGACAGGGGGTTCCTACACCTTC. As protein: CASSSGTGGSYTF.

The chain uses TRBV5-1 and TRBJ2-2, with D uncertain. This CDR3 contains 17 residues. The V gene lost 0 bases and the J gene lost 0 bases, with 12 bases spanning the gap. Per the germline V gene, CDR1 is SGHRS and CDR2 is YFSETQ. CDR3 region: CASSLEASTTNTGELFF. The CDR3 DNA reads TGCGCCAGCAGCTTGGAAGCGTCTACCACGAACACCGGGGAGCTGTTTTTT.

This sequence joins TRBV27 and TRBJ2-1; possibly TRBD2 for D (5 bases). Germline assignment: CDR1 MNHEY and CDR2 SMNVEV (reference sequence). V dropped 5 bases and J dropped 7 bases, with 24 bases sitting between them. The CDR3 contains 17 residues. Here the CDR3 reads CASSRRTGIWTENEQFF. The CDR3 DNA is TGTGCCAGCAGTCGCCGGACTGGTATTTGGACTGAAAATGAGCAGTTCTTC.

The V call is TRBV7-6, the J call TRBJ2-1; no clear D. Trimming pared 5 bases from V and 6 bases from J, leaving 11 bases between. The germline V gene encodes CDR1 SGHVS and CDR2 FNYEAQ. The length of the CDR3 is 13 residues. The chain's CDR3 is CASSILRSNEQFF. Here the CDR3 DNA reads TGTGCCAGCAGCATACTACGATCCAATGAGCAGTTCTTC.

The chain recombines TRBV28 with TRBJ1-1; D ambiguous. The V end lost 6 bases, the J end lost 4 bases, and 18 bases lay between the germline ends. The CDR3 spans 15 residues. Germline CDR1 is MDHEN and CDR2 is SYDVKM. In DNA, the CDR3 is TGTGCCAGCAGCCCCGGCTGGGCGCGGGGCACTGAAGCTTTCTTT. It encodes CASSPGWARGTEAFF.

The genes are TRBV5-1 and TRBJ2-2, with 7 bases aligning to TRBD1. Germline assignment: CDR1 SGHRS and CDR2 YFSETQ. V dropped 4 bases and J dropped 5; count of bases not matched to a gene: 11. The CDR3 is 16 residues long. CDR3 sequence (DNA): TGCGCCAGCAGCCCAATCCCGGGACAGCCTACCGGGGAGCTGTTTTTT. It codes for CASSPIPGQPTGELFF. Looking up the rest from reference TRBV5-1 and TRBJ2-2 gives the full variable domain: KAGVTQTPRYLIKTRGQQVTLSCSPISGHRSVSWYQQTPGQGLQFLFEYFSETQRNKGNFPGRFSGRQFSNSRSEMNVSTLELGDSALYLCASSPIPGQPTGELFFGEGSRLTVL.

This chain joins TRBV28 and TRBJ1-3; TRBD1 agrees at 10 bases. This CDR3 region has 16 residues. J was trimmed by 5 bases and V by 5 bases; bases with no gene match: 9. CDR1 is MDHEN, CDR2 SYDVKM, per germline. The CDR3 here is CASSPGQGFDRNTIYF. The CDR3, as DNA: TGTGCCAGCAGTCCGGGACAGGGGTTTGATAGAAACACCATATATTTT.

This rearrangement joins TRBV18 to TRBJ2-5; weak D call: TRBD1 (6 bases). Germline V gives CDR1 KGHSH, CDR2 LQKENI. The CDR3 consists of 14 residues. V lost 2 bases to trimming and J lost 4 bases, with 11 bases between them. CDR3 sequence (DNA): TGTGCCAGCTCACCATCACAGGGACGAGAGACCCAGTACTTC. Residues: CASSPSQGRETQYF. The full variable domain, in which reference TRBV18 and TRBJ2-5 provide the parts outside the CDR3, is NAGVMQNPRHLVRRRGQEARLRCSPMKGHSHVYWYRQLPEEGLKFMVYLQKENIIDESGMPKERFSAEFPKEGPSILRIQQVVRGDSAAYFCASSPSQGRETQYFGPGTRLLVL.

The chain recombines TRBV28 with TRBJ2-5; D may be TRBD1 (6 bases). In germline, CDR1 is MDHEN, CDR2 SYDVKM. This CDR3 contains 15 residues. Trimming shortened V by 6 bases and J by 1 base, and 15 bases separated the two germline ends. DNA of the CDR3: TGTGCCAGCAGCCCCACGACAGGCTCCCAAGAGACCCAGTACTTC. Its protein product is CASSPTTGSQETQYF.

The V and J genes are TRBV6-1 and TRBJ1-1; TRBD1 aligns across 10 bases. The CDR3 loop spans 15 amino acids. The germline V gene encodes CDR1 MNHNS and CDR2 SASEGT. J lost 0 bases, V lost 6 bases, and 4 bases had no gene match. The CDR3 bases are TGTGCCAGCAGGGGGACAGGGGTAATGAACACTGAAGCTTTCTTT. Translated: CASRGTGVMNTEAFF.

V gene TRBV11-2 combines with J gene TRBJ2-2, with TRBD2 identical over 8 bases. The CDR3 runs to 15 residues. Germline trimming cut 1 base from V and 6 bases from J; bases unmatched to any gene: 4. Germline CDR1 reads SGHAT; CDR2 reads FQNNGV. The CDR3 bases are TGTGCCAGCAGCTTAGCCTGGCGGGGGGCCGGGGAGCTGTTTTTT. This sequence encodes CASSLAWRGAGELFF.

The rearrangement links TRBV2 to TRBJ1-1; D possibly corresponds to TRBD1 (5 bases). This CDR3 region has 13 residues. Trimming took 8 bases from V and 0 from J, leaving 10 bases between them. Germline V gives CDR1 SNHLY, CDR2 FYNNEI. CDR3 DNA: TGTGCCAGCTGGCGGGGGGTGAACACTGAAGCTTTCTTT. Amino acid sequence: CASWRGVNTEAFF.

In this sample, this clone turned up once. CDR3: CASSDDSGGDETQYF. In nucleotides, the CDR3 is TGTGCCAGCAGTGATGATAGCGGGGGGGATGAGACCCAGTACTTC. The V call is TRBV2, the J call TRBJ2-5; TRBD2 agrees at 11 bases. Germline assignment: CDR1 SNHLY and CDR2 FYNNEI. The CDR3 totals 15 residues. Trimming took 3 bases from V and 5 from J; bases not matched to a gene: 5.

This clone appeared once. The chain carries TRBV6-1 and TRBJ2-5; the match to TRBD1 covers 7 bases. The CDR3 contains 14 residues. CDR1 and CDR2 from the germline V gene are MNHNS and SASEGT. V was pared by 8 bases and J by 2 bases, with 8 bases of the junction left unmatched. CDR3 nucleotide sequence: TGTGCCAGCTTACGGGGACAGCAACAAGAGACCCAGTACTTC. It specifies CASLRGQQQETQYF.

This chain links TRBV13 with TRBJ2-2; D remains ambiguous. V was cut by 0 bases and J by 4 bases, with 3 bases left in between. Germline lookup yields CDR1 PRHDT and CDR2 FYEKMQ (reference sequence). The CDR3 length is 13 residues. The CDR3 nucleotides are TGTGCCAGCAGCTTAGGTCGCACCGGGGAGCTGTTTTTT. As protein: CASSLGRTGELFF.

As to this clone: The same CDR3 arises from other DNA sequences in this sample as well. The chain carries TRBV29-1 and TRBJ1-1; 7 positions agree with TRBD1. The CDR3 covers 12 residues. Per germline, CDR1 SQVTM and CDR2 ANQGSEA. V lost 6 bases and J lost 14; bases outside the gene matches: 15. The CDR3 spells CSVILTGRVAFF. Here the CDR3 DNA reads TGCAGCGTAATTTTGACAGGGCGGGTTGCCTTCTTT. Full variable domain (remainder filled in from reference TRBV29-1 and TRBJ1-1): SAVISQKPSRDICQRGTSLTIQCQVDSQVTMMFWYRQQPGQSLTLIATANQGSEATYESGFVIDKFPISRPNLTFSTLTVSNMSPEDSSIYLCSVILTGRVAFFGQGTRLTVV.